This T cell receptor beta chain was observed in a study of T cells after posttransplantation cyclophosphamide. This clone was observed many times. Its antigen remains unidentified. Profiled with immunoSEQ multiplex PCR; TCRdb holds only in-frame clones, not every one. The record shows about 38,000 clones for this sample, with no singletons present. Notes on the study in general: Donor-recipient repertoire similarity was low at 1-2 months, rising over year one.

V trimming: 1 base; J trimming: 7 bases; junction bases outside the gene matches: 4. Germline V gene lookup returns CDR1 MGHRA and CDR2 YSYEKL. The CDR3 is 14 amino acids. On the day of bone marrow donation, the related graft donor provided peripheral blood. Sample: PBMCs. This clonotype was obtained from a man aged 25-45 years in good health and a related stem cell transplant donor. The chain combines TRBV4-1 with TRBJ2-7; 10 nucleotides match TRBD1. The CDR3 DNA is TGCGCCAGCAGCCAAGGACAGGGGGCAGGGGAGCAGTACTTC. Its translation: CASSQGQGAGEQYF.